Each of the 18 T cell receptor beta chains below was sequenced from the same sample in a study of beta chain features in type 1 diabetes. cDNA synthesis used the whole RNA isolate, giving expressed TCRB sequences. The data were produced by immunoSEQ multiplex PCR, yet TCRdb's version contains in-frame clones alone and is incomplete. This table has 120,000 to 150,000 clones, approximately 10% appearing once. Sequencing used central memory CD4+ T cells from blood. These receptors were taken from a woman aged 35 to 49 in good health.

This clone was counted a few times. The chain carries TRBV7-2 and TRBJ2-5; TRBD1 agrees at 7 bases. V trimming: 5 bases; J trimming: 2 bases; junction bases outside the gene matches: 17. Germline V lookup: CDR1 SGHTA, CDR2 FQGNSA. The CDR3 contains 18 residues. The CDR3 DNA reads TGTGCCAGCAGCCGAAGACCCCCGGGACAGACATCACAAGAGACCCAGTACTTC. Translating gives CASSRRPPGQTSQETQYF.

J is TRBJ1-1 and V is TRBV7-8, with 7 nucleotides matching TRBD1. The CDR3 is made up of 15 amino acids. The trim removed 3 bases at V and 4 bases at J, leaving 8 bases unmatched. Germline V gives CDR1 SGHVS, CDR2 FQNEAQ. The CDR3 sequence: CASSFSDRWGTEAFF. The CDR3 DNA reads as TGTGCCAGCAGCTTCTCGGACAGGTGGGGCACTGAAGCTTTCTTT. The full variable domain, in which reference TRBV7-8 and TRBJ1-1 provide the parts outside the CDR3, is GAGVSQSPRYKVAKRGQDVALRCDPISGHVSLFWYQQALGQGPEFLTYFQNEAQLDKSGLPSDRFFAERPEGSVSTLKIQRTQQEDSAVYLCASSFSDRWGTEAFFGQGTRLTVV.

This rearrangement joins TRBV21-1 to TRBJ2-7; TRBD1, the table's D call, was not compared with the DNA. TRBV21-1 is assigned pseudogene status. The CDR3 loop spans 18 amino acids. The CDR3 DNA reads TGTGCCAGCAGCAAGCCGCGCCTTGGACAGGACCCCTCCTACGAGCAGTACTTC. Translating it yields CASSKPRLGQDPSYEQYF.

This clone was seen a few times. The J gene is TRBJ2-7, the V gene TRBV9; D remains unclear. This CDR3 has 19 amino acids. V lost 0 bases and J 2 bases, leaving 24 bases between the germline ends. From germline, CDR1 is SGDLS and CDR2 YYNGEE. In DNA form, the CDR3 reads TGTGCCAGCAGCGTAGATCAGGATTCCCCGTATCGGCCGGCCTACGAGCAGTACTTC. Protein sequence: CASSVDQDSPYRPAYEQYF.

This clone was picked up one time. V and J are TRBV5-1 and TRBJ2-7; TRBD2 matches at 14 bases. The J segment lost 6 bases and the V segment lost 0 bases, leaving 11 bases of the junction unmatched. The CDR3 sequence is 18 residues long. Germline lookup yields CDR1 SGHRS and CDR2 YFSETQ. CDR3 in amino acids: CASSLAAGTSGGLSEQYF. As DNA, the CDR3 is TGCGCCAGCAGCTTGGCCGCCGGGACTAGCGGGGGTCTTAGCGAGCAGTACTTC.

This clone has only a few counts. The CDR3 protein is CASSVRTSGGAGNEQFF. The DNA for the CDR3 is TGCGCCAGCAGCGTTCGGACTAGCGGGGGGGCCGGCAATGAGCAGTTCTTC. The rearrangement joins TRBV5-1 to TRBJ2-1, with 15 bases aligning to TRBD2. The germline V gene has CDR1 SGHRS and CDR2 YFSETQ. V dropped 4 bases and J dropped 6; count of bases not matched to a gene: 8. The CDR3 runs 17 residues.

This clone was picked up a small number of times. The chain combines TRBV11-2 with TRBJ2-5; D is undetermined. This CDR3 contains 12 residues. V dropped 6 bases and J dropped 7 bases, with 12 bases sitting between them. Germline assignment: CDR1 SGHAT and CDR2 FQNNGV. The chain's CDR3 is CASSLQDRTQYF. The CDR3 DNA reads TGTGCCAGCAGTCTCCAGGATCGGACCCAGTACTTC.

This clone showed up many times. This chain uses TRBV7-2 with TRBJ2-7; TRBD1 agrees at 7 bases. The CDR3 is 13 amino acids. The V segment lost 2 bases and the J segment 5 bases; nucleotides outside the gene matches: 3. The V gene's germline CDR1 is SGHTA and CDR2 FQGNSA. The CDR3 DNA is TGTGCCAGCAGCTTATTGACAGGGCACGAGCAGTACTTC. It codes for CASSLLTGHEQYF.

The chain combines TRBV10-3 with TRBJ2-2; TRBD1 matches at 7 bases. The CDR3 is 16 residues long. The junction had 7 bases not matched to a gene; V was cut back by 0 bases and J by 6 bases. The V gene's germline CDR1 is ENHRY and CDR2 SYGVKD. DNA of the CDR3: TGTGCCATCAGTGAGTCGACAGGGCAATTGTCCGGGGAGCTGTTTTTT. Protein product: CAISESTGQLSGELFF.

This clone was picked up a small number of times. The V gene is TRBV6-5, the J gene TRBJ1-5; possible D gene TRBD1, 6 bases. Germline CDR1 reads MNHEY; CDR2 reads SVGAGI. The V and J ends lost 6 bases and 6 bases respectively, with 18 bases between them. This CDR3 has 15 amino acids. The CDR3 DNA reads TGTGCCAGCAGCCCCTCGGGGGGCAGTTCTCAGCCCCAGCATTTT. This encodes CASSPSGGSSQPQHF.

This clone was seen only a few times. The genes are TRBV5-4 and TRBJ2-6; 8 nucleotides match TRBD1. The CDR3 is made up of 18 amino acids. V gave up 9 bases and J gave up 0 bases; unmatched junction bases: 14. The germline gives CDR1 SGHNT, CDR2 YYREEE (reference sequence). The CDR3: CATGALGTGPSGANVLTF. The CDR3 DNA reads TGTGCCACCGGAGCCCTTGGGACAGGCCCCTCTGGGGCCAACGTCCTGACTTTC.

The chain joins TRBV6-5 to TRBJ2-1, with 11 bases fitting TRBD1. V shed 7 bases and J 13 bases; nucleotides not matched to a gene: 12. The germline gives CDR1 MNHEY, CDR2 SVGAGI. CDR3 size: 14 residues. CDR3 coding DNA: TGTGCCAGCACTAAGGGGGGACAGGGGGTTTCCCAGTTCTTC. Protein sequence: CASTKGGQGVSQFF.

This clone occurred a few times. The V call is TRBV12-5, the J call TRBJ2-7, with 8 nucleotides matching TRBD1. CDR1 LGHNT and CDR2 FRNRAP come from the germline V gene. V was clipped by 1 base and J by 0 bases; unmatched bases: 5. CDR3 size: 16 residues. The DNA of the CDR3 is TGTGCTAGTGGTTTGGGTTGGACAGGGAGCTCCTACGAGCAGTACTTC. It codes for CASGLGWTGSSYEQYF.

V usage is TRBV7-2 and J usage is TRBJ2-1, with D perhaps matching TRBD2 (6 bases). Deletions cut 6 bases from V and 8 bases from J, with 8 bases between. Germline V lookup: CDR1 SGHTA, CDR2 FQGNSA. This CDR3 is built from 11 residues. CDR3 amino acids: CASSWRDEQFF. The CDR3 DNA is TGTGCCAGCAGTTGGAGGGATGAGCAGTTCTTC.

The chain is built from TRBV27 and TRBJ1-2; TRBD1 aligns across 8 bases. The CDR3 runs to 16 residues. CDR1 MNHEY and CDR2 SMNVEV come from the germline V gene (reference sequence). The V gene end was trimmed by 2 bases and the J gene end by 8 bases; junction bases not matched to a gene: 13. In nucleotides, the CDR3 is TGTGCCAGCAGTTTAAAGTCGGGACAGGTGGTGGGAGGCTACACCTTC. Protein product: CASSLKSGQVVGGYTF.

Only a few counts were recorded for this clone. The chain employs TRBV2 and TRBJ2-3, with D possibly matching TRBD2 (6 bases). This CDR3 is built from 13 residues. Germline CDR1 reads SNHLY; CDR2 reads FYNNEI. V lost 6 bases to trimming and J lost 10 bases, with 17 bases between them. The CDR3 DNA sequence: TGTGCCAGCAGCGACAGTGCCGGGACTGCGCAGTATTTT. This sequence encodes CASSDSAGTAQYF. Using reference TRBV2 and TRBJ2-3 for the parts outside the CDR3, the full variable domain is EPEVTQTPSHQVTQMGQEVILRCVPISNHLYFYWYRQILGQKVEFLVSFYNNEISEKSEIFDDQFSVERPDGSNFTLKIRSTKLEDSAMYFCASSDSAGTAQYFGPGTRLTVL.

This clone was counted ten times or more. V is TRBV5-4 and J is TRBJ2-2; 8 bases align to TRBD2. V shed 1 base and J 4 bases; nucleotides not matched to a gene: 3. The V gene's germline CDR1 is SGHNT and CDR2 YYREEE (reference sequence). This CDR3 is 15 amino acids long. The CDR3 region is CASSLTSGITGELFF. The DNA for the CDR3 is TGTGCCAGCAGCTTGACTAGCGGAATCACCGGGGAGCTGTTTTTT.

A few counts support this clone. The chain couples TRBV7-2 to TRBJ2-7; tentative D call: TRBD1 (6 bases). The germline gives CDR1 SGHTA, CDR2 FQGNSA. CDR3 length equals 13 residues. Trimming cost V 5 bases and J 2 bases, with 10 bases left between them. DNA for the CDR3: TGTGCCAGCAGCCGGGACAATACCTACGAGCAGTACTTC. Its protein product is CASSRDNTYEQYF.